Here is one T cell receptor beta chain with its context. MiXCR was run by TCRdb on the RT-PCR reads, yielding one entry per CDR3 protein. The sample consists of approximately 720,000 distinct CDR3 sequences, 13% to 15% of them appearing once. The sample was memory CD4+ T cells from blood. The TCR sequence derives from a female donor in good health, serving as a healthy control.

The CDR3 nucleotides are TGCGCCAGCAGCTCATACAACCAGGGAGATGGCTACACCTTC. It yields the protein CASSSYNQGDGYTF. This chain connects TRBV5-1 to TRBJ1-2, with D maybe TRBD1 (5 bases). From germline, CDR1 is SGHRS and CDR2 YFSETQ. This CDR3 has 14 residues. V dropped 3 bases and J dropped 6 bases, with 15 bases sitting between them.